This passage covers 27 T cell receptor beta chains from one sample sequenced in a study of shared clonotypes between healthy human individuals. Produced via immunoSEQ multiplex PCR; TCRdb's table is partial and in-frame only. The sample consists of approximately 530,000 clones, roughly 95% of them appearing once. The source material was naive CD4+ T cells sorted from blood. The sample's subset: CD45RA+ positively selected. The origin of the receptors is a woman in her thirties in good health.

V gene TRBV28 combines with J gene TRBJ2-3; D is undetermined. This CDR3 is built from 13 residues. V was shortened by 2 bases and J by 2 bases, with 5 bases between the two germline ends. The germline V gene encodes CDR1 MDHEN and CDR2 SYDVKM. CDR3 in DNA: TGTGCCAGCAGTTTACTAACCACAGATACGCAGTATTTT. Translating it yields CASSLLTTDTQYF.

The rearrangement uses TRBV19 and TRBJ2-5; D unclear. The germline V gene encodes CDR1 LNHDA and CDR2 SQIVND (reference sequence). This CDR3 has 15 residues. V was shortened by 7 bases and J by 5 bases, with 20 bases between the two germline ends. CDR3 sequence: CASISTSGPWETQYF. The CDR3, as DNA: TGTGCCAGTATTTCGACCAGTGGTCCCTGGGAGACCCAGTACTTC.

V is TRBV10-3 and J is TRBJ1-5; no firm D call. CDR1 ENHRY and CDR2 SYGVKD come from the germline V gene. There are 14 residues in the CDR3. Trimming left V 7 bases short and J 0 bases short, with 10 bases between. CDR3 nucleotides: TGTGCCATCAACCCGTCAGCTAGCAATCAGCCCCAGCATTTT. Amino acid sequence: CAINPSASNQPQHF.

The V call is TRBV10-2, the J call TRBJ1-1; no firm D call. The V gene lost 8 bases and the J gene lost 0 bases, with 13 bases spanning the gap. The CDR3 runs to 14 residues. Germline V CDR1 and CDR2: WSHSY, SAAADI. The CDR3 spells CASGKVVMNTEAFF. The CDR3 DNA reads as TGCGCCAGCGGTAAGGTTGTCATGAACACTGAAGCTTTCTTT.

Written as DNA, the CDR3 is TGTGCCATCAGTGAGTCGACTGCCCAGTGGGGCGGCTACACCTTC. Amino acids: CAISESTAQWGGYTF. This chain joins TRBV10-3 and TRBJ1-2, with a possible D match to TRBD1 (5 bases). V lost 0 bases and J lost 8, with 16 bases in between. In germline, CDR1 is ENHRY, CDR2 SYGVKD. This CDR3 contains 15 residues.

The chain has TRBV18 and TRBJ2-7, with 7 bases that match TRBD2. J gave up 5 bases and V 3 bases, and 4 bases lay outside the gene matches. This CDR3 region has 13 residues. The V gene's germline CDR1 is KGHSH and CDR2 LQKENI. CDR3 sequence: CASSPNRGDEQYF. In DNA, the CDR3 is TGTGCCAGCTCACCCAATCGGGGGGACGAGCAGTACTTC.

The chain uses TRBV1 and TRBJ2-3; TRBD2 is taken as the D call from the table, unchecked against the DNA. TRBV1 is recorded as a pseudogene. This CDR3 has 15 amino acids. CDR3 amino acids: CTSRSGSPWTDTQYF. Written as DNA, the CDR3 is TGCACCAGCCGAAGCGGGAGTCCTTGGACAGATACGCAGTATTTT.

The chain combines TRBV7-3 with TRBJ2-7, with a weak D call TRBD2 (6 bases). V was pared by 2 bases and J by 3 bases, with 11 bases between. CDR1 is SGHTA, CDR2 FQGTGA, per germline. The CDR3 is made up of 14 amino acids. The CDR3 DNA is TGTGCCAGCAGCTTAGGCGGGATGAACTACGAGCAGTACTTC. The encoded protein is CASSLGGMNYEQYF.

This chain connects TRBV30 to TRBJ1-4; tentative D call: TRBD1 (5 bases). The V gene's germline CDR1 is GTSNPN and CDR2 SVGIG (reference sequence). The CDR3 is 15 residues long. V gave up 0 bases and J gave up 8 bases, with 16 bases separating them. CDR3 sequence reads: CAWSVQGTAGEKLFF. Written as DNA, the CDR3 is TGTGCCTGGAGTGTACAAGGGACGGCCGGGGAAAAACTGTTTTTT.

This clone appeared a single time. The V gene is TRBV7-3, the J gene TRBJ2-7; D not certain. Between the trimmed V and J ends, which lost 5 bases and 7 bases, there was a span of 12 bases. CDR1 is SGHTA and CDR2 is FQGTGA in the germline V gene. The CDR3 contains 12 residues. As DNA, the CDR3 is TGTGCCAGCAGCCCGGGCCGCGGAGAGCAGTACTTC. As protein: CASSPGRGEQYF. The whole variable domain, remainder taken from reference TRBV7-3 and TRBJ2-7, is GAGVSQTPSNKVTEKGKYVELRCDPISGHTALYWYRQSLGQGPEFLIYFQGTGAADDSGLPNDRFFAVRPEGSVSTLKIQRTERGDSAVYLCASSPGRGEQYFGPGTRLTVT.

V usage is TRBV10-2 and J usage is TRBJ2-3; the D gene could be TRBD1 or TRBD2 (5 bases each). V was pared by 7 bases and J by 5 bases, with 13 bases between. Germline assignment: CDR1 WSHSY and CDR2 SAAADI. The CDR3 sequence is 13 residues long. CDR3 sequence (DNA): TGCGCCAGCACTGGCCCTGGGGGAGATACGCAGTATTTT. It codes for CASTGPGGDTQYF.

The V and J genes are TRBV28 and TRBJ1-1, with a tentative D call TRBD1 (6 bases). Trimming removed 6 bases at V and 3 bases at J, with 14 bases between. Germline values: CDR1 MDHEN, CDR2 SYDVKM. This CDR3 region has 14 residues. CDR3 sequence (DNA): TGTGCCAGCAGCTCGCCGGACAGCCACACTGAAGCTTTCTTT. Protein: CASSSPDSHTEAFF.

The V gene is TRBV7-9, the J gene TRBJ1-1; TRBD1 aligns across 9 bases. Germline CDR1 SEHNR, CDR2 FQNEAQ (reference sequence). The CDR3 sequence is 14 residues long. The trim removed 4 bases at V and 3 bases at J, leaving 3 bases unmatched. The CDR3 protein is CASSYRTGDTEAFF. CDR3 coding DNA: TGTGCCAGCAGCTACCGGACAGGGGACACTGAAGCTTTCTTT.

CDR3: CASSQARRGLATPSPYEQYF. CDR3 DNA: TGCGCCAGCAGCCAAGCCAGAAGGGGACTAGCCACTCCATCCCCCTACGAGCAGTACTTC. The rearrangement uses TRBV4-1 and TRBJ2-7, with 9 bases lining up with TRBD2. The CDR3 consists of 20 residues. CDR1 is MGHRA and CDR2 is YSYEKL in the germline V gene. V lost 1 base to trimming and J lost 2 bases; unmatched junction nucleotides: 18.

This clone has a single count. The chain combines TRBV9 with TRBJ2-2; D is tentatively TRBD1 or TRBD2 (6 bases each). CDR1 is SGDLS, CDR2 YYNGEE, per germline. This CDR3 has 14 residues. Trimming removed 4 bases at V and 6 bases at J, with 13 bases between. The CDR3 is CASSRGEFAGELFF. The DNA of the CDR3 is TGTGCCAGCAGCAGGGGGGAGTTCGCCGGGGAGCTGTTTTTT.

The chain recombines TRBV9 with TRBJ1-4; unclear D gene. V was cut by 0 bases and J by 0 bases, with 9 bases left in between. Germline-derived CDR1 and CDR2 are SGDLS and YYNGEE. This CDR3 is 16 amino acids long. The chain's CDR3 is CASSVAGKSTNEKLFF. The CDR3 nucleotides read TGTGCCAGCAGCGTAGCGGGCAAATCAACTAATGAAAAACTGTTTTTT.

The chain recombines TRBV11-2 with TRBJ2-7; D is undetermined. In germline, CDR1 is SGHAT, CDR2 FQNNGV. This CDR3 spans 13 amino acids. Trimming took 5 bases from V and 0 from J, leaving 8 bases between them. This CDR3 reads CASSGLSSYEQYF. As DNA, the CDR3 is TGTGCCAGCAGCGGTCTTAGCTCCTACGAGCAGTACTTC.

The gene calls are TRBV27 and TRBJ2-2; D call uncertain. The CDR3 length is 15 residues. Germline CDR1 and CDR2: MNHEY and SMNVEV (reference sequence). V shed 3 bases and J shed 1 base, with 9 bases lying between them. This CDR3 is CASSFNRQNTGELFF. In DNA form, the CDR3 reads TGTGCCAGCAGTTTCAACCGCCAGAACACCGGGGAGCTGTTTTTT.

J is TRBJ2-6 and V is TRBV7-6; D possibly corresponds to TRBD1 (6 bases). The ends were cut back, 4 bases at V and 0 bases at J, with 13 bases in the middle. This CDR3 contains 17 residues. Germline CDR1 SGHVS, CDR2 FNYEAQ. CDR3 in DNA: TGTGCCAGCAGCTCATGGACAGACCTCTCTGGGGCCAACGTCCTGACTTTC. Encoded protein: CASSSWTDLSGANVLTF.

The V and J genes are TRBV27 and TRBJ2-7; D perhaps matches TRBD2 (5 bases). Germline assignment: CDR1 MNHEY and CDR2 SMNVEV (reference sequence). Trimming cost V 0 bases and J 7 bases, with 16 bases left between them. CDR3 size: 15 residues. The CDR3 bases are TGTGCCAGCAGTTTATCGCCAGACCCCACGGGGGAGCAGTACTTC. It yields the protein CASSLSPDPTGEQYF.

This rearrangement joins TRBV5-1 to TRBJ2-7; the match to TRBD1 covers 8 bases. The CDR3 runs to 15 residues. V was clipped by 4 bases and J by 0 bases; unmatched bases: 6. Germline CDR1 SGHRS, CDR2 YFSETQ. The CDR3 DNA sequence: TGCGCCAGCAGCGAGGGACAGGCAAACTCCTACGAGCAGTACTTC. Its translation is CASSEGQANSYEQYF. Using reference TRBV5-1 and TRBJ2-7 for the parts outside the CDR3, the full variable domain is KAGVTQTPRYLIKTRGQQVTLSCSPISGHRSVSWYQQTPGQGLQFLFEYFSETQRNKGNFPGRFSGRQFSNSRSEMNVSTLELGDSALYLCASSEGQANSYEQYFGPGTRLTVT.

The J gene is TRBJ1-1, the V gene TRBV18; weak D call: TRBD1 (6 bases). Germline CDR1 and CDR2: KGHSH and LQKENI. V dropped 8 bases and J dropped 4 bases, with 17 bases sitting between them. CDR3 length: 14 amino acids. CDR3 bases: TGTGCCAGCCAAACGCTACAGGGTAGCACTGAAGCTTTCTTT. Its translation: CASQTLQGSTEAFF.

This clone was picked up one time. The genes are TRBV7-9 and TRBJ1-5; D possibly corresponds to TRBD1 (5 bases). V was trimmed by 5 bases and J by 6 bases, leaving 14 bases between them. Looked up from germline, CDR1 is SEHNR and CDR2 is FQNEAQ (reference sequence). The CDR3 has 14 residues. The CDR3 here is CASSAGPRSQPQHF. CDR3 nucleotides: TGTGCCAGCAGCGCAGGGCCTAGGAGTCAGCCCCAGCATTTT.

The rearrangement links TRBV28 to TRBJ2-3; 9 bases line up with TRBD2. The V gene's germline CDR1 is MDHEN and CDR2 SYDVKM. Trimming cost V 10 bases and J 1 base; bases outside gene matches: 15. The length of the CDR3 is 17 residues. The CDR3 spells CATAPLAGGGGTDTQYF. CDR3 coding DNA: TGTGCCACCGCCCCGCTGGCGGGAGGGGGGGGCACAGATACGCAGTATTTT.

The chain has TRBV2 and TRBJ2-5; D uncertain. This CDR3 spans 12 amino acids. CDR1 SNHLY and CDR2 FYNNEI come from the germline V gene. V lost 2 bases and J 5 bases, leaving 6 bases between the germline ends. The CDR3 loop is CASSELSETQYF. CDR3 nucleotides: TGTGCCAGCAGTGAATTAAGTGAGACCCAGTACTTC.

The J gene is TRBJ2-7, the V gene TRBV7-6; 11 bases align to TRBD2. Germline CDR1 and CDR2: SGHVS and FNYEAQ. This CDR3 has 19 amino acids. The J segment lost 0 bases and the V segment lost 4 bases, leaving 14 bases of the junction unmatched. The CDR3: CASSSRPGLAARSSYEQYF. The CDR3 DNA reads TGTGCCAGCAGCTCCCGCCCGGGACTAGCGGCTAGAAGCTCCTACGAGCAGTACTTC.

V usage is TRBV28 and J usage is TRBJ1-4; 7 bases are shared with TRBD1. J lost 4 bases, V lost 4 bases, and 3 bases had no gene match. The germline CDR1 and CDR2 sequences are MDHEN and SYDVKM. CDR3 size: 14 residues. CDR3 sequence reads: CASSWGQSNEKLFF. The CDR3, as DNA: TGTGCCAGCAGTTGGGGACAGAGTAATGAAAAACTGTTTTTT.